This passage covers 10 T cell receptor beta chains from one sample sequenced in a study of blood T cell repertoires in COVID-19. TCRdb's copy holds only in-frame clones and misses some; the assay was immunoSEQ multiplex PCR. This sample has around 250,000 clones, with 70% to 90% found just once. Sequencing used peripheral blood. Receptors originate from a man between 18 and 35 years old with active or convalescent COVID-19.

J is TRBJ2-7 and V is TRBV24-1; 7 positions agree with TRBD2. Germline V gene data show CDR1 as KGHDR and CDR2 as SFDVKD. J lost 2 bases, V lost 3 bases, and 0 bases had no gene match. This CDR3 has 13 residues. In DNA, the CDR3 is TGTGCCACCAGTGATAGCGGGACCTACGAGCAGTACTTC. This translates into CATSDSGTYEQYF.

The V gene is TRBV14, the J gene TRBJ2-1, with 7 bases aligning to TRBD2. In germline, CDR1 is SGHDN, CDR2 FVKESK. The CDR3 runs to 14 residues. V lost 2 bases and J lost 12; bases outside the gene matches: 10. Here the CDR3 DNA reads TGTGCCAGCAGCCAAACACATGGACTAGATCGGCAGTTCTTC. Encoded protein: CASSQTHGLDRQFF.

J is TRBJ2-2 and V is TRBV6-6; TRBD2 might be the D (6 bases). Germline CDR1 and CDR2: MNHNY and SVGAGI (reference sequence). V lost 6 bases to trimming and J lost 6 bases, with 11 bases between them. This CDR3 has 13 amino acids. The CDR3 DNA is TGTGCCAGCAGCCGCGGGATTGCCGGGGAGCTGTTTTTT. Its protein product is CASSRGIAGELFF.

This chain connects TRBV10-3 to TRBJ1-2; 7 nucleotides align to TRBD1. Per the germline V gene, CDR1 is ENHRY and CDR2 is SYGVKD. V shed 5 bases, J shed 4 bases, and the junction held 10 bases outside the gene matches. The CDR3 covers 15 residues. CDR3 sequence: CAISFRQGGGYGYTF. DNA for the CDR3: TGTGCCATCAGTTTTCGACAGGGAGGTGGCTATGGCTACACCTTC.

This clone has just a few counts. The chain employs TRBV7-2 and TRBJ1-5; possibly TRBD1 for D (5 bases). The CDR3 is made up of 16 amino acids. Between the trimmed V and J ends, which lost 1 base and 2 bases, there was a span of 12 bases. The germline V gene has CDR1 SGHTA and CDR2 FQGNSA. CDR3 in DNA: TGTGCCAGCAGCTTAGACCCCAGGGAGGGCAATCAGCCCCAGCATTTT. It encodes CASSLDPREGNQPQHF. Complete variable domain (other parts from reference TRBV7-2 and TRBJ1-5): GAGVSQSPSNKVTEKGKDVELRCDPISGHTALYWYRQSLGQGLEFLIYFQGNSAPDKSGLPSDRFSAERTGGSVSTLTIQRTQQEDSAVYLCASSLDPREGNQPQHFGDGTRLSIL.

V gene TRBV7-2 combines with J gene TRBJ2-1; 9 positions agree with TRBD1. CDR3 length: 16 residues. Germline CDR1 and CDR2: SGHTA and FQGNSA. The V segment lost 4 bases and the J segment 1 base; nucleotides outside the gene matches: 5. CDR3 DNA sequence: TGTGCCAGCAGCTACGGACAGGGGAGTTCCTACAATGAGCAGTTCTTC. Translating it yields CASSYGQGSSYNEQFF.

V usage is TRBV6-5 and J usage is TRBJ1-1, with 8 bases that match TRBD1. The V gene end was trimmed by 2 bases and the J gene end by 10 bases; junction bases not matched to a gene: 6. Germline-derived CDR1 and CDR2 are MNHEY and SVGAGI. This CDR3 spans 13 amino acids. The CDR3 DNA is TGTGCCAGCAGTTACAGGGACAGGATGGTAGCTTTCTTT. Translation: CASSYRDRMVAFF.

The chain couples TRBV24-1 to TRBJ2-2, with 7 nucleotides matching TRBD1. J was trimmed by 6 bases and V by 1 base; bases with no gene match: 7. The CDR3 extends over 16 amino acids. The germline V gene encodes CDR1 KGHDR and CDR2 SFDVKD. The CDR3 nucleotides are TGTGCCACCAGTGATTTCGTTTCGGACAGGTCCGGGGAGCTGTTTTTT. It translates to CATSDFVSDRSGELFF.

The chain combines TRBV14 with TRBJ2-3; D is unresolved. The CDR3 sequence is 15 residues long. The V and J ends lost 8 bases and 2 bases respectively, with 17 bases between them. CDR1 and CDR2 from the germline V gene are SGHDN and FVKESK. The CDR3 nucleotides read TGTGCCAGCTGCCCCCAGGTTGGTCCCACAGATACGCAGTATTTT. Translating gives CASCPQVGPTDTQYF.

The J gene is TRBJ2-1, the V gene TRBV29-1, with 12 bases fitting TRBD2. This CDR3 spans 18 amino acids. Per the germline V gene, CDR1 is SQVTM and CDR2 is ANQGSEA. V shed 3 bases and J 3 bases; nucleotides not matched to a gene: 12. CDR3 residues: CSVDAPGLAGGSYNEQFF. The CDR3 coding sequence is TGCAGCGTTGACGCACCCGGCCTAGCGGGAGGGAGCTACAATGAGCAGTTCTTC.